This TCR beta chain emerged from a study of shared clonotypes between healthy human individuals. Whole-study results and caveats: Non-shared clonotypes had lower generation probabilities than those shared by all four donors.

Comment on this clone: Its target is unknown.

Produced via immunoSEQ multiplex PCR; TCRdb's table is partial and in-frame only. Of roughly 1,000,000 clones in the sample, more than 75% were seen once. CDR3 length: 16 residues. With 6 bases clipped from V and 2 bases from J, the junction kept 5 bases outside the gene matches. CDR1 is MNHNY, CDR2 SVGAGI, per germline (reference sequence). The TCR originated in a man between 18 and 29 years old in good health. Some clones in this sample may be carry-over from other donors' samples. Material: memory CD4+ T cells from PBMCs. Subset specified: CD45RA-negative fraction. The chain employs TRBV6-6 and TRBJ2-2, with 11 bases that match TRBD2. CDR3 DNA sequence: TGTGCCAGCAGCCGAGGGACTAGCGGAAACACCGGGGAGCTGTTTTTT. Amino acid sequence: CASSRGTSGNTGELFF.